A single sample is the source of the 8 T cell receptor beta chains below, sequenced in a study of identifying expanded T cells in peripheral blood. Produced via immunoSEQ multiplex PCR; TCRdb's table is partial and in-frame only. The sample lists about 97,000 clones, approximately 88% occurring once. The specimen was blood. The receptors come from a person aged 18 to 70 in good health.

This chain uses TRBV11-2 with TRBJ1-2; the D gene is possibly TRBD1 (6 bases). The V and J ends lost 5 bases and 8 bases respectively, with 15 bases between them. The CDR3 has 13 residues. Germline V gene data show CDR1 as SGHAT and CDR2 as FQNNGV. The CDR3 region has the DNA TGTGCCAGCAGCCCCCCAGGGGAAAGGGGCTACACCTTC. Translation gives CASSPPGERGYTF.

This rearrangement joins TRBV7-9 to TRBJ2-3; D is unclear. Germline assignment: CDR1 SEHNR and CDR2 FQNEAQ (reference sequence). The CDR3 has 14 residues. Trimming left V 1 base short and J 0 bases short, with 5 bases between. The CDR3 DNA follows: TGTGCCAGCAGCTTAGGCATCAGCACAGATACGCAGTATTTT. Amino acids: CASSLGISTDTQYF.

The chain links TRBV6-1 to TRBJ1-5, with 9 bases identical to TRBD1. V shed 6 bases and J 6 bases; nucleotides not matched to a gene: 6. The CDR3 loop spans 14 amino acids. CDR1 MNHNS and CDR2 SASEGT come from the germline V gene. This CDR3 is CASRSGQGGQPQHF. In DNA form, the CDR3 reads TGTGCCAGCAGATCGGGACAGGGAGGTCAGCCCCAGCATTTT.

On this clone: At one of its ends the junction is not consistent with the germline gene, which may arise from a read error. The chain is built from TRBV9 and TRBJ2-3; perhaps TRBD2 as D (5 bases). Per germline, CDR1 SGDLS and CDR2 YYNGEE. This CDR3 is built from 14 residues. This chain's CDR3 is CASSVEVYGDTQYF. The CDR3, as DNA: TGTGCCAGCAGCGTAGAAGTCTACGGGGATACGCAGTACTTT. Supplemented by reference TRBV9 and TRBJ2-3, the full variable domain reads DSGVTQTPKHLITATGQRVTLRCSPRSGDLSVYWYQQSLDQGLQFLIQYYNGEERAKGNILERFSAQQFPDLHSELNLSSLELGDSALYFCASSVEVYGDTQYFGPGTRLTVL.

The rearrangement uses TRBV20-1 and TRBJ2-5, with unresolved D. V lost 3 bases, J lost 5 bases, and 7 bases lay in between. The germline V gene has CDR1 DFQATT and CDR2 SNEGSKA (reference sequence). There are 11 residues in the CDR3. The CDR3 DNA sequence: TGCAGTGCTAGTTGGCAGGAGACCCAGTACTTC. Protein product: CSASWQETQYF.

This clone was seen a handful of times. V and J are TRBV6-5 and TRBJ1-2; D gene unclear. The germline gives CDR1 MNHEY, CDR2 SVGAGI. There are 12 residues in the CDR3. V was trimmed by 6 bases and J by 4 bases, leaving 9 bases between them. The CDR3 coding sequence is TGTGCCAGCAGAGACGGAGGCTATGGCTACACCTTC. It translates to CASRDGGYGYTF.

The chain recombines TRBV30 with TRBJ2-4; D is ambiguous. Germline values: CDR1 GTSNPN, CDR2 SVGIG (reference sequence). Between the trimmed V and J ends, which lost 4 bases and 1 base, there was a span of 11 bases. The CDR3 length is 14 residues. CDR3: CAWNSSPAKNIQYF. Here the CDR3 DNA reads TGTGCCTGGAACAGCTCCCCGGCCAAAAACATTCAGTACTTC.

The chain has TRBV6-1 and TRBJ2-7; the D gene is possibly TRBD2 (6 bases). V lost 2 bases, J lost 1 base, and 15 bases lay in between. Germline CDR1 MNHNS, CDR2 SASEGT. CDR3 size: 16 residues. DNA for the CDR3: TGTGCCAGCAGTGAATTCGGGAGCCGGGATTCCTACGAGCAGTACTTC. Protein: CASSEFGSRDSYEQYF.